The 15 T cell receptor beta chains below all came from one sample that was sequenced in a study of shared clonotypes between healthy human individuals. Measured with immunoSEQ multiplex PCR; TCRdb has only the in-frame clones, and not every one. The sample includes approximately 460,000 clones, roughly four fifths of them seen just once. Sequencing input: PBMCs. The receptors derive from a woman in her thirties or forties in good health. Some clones in this sample may be carry-over from other donors' samples.

This chain joins TRBV6-1 and TRBJ2-7; D remains ambiguous. V lost 2 bases and J 6 bases, leaving 17 bases between the germline ends. Germline V gene sequence: CDR1 MNHNS, CDR2 SASEGT. The CDR3 length is 15 residues. CDR3 coding DNA: TGTGCCAGCAGTGAAAACGGCCCGGTGCCTAGCGAGCAGTACTTC. It encodes CASSENGPVPSEQYF.

This chain joins TRBV4-2 and TRBJ2-1, with TRBD2 as a possible D gene (7 bases). CDR1 LGHNA and CDR2 YNFKEQ come from the germline V gene. The germline V and J ends were trimmed by 4 bases and 6 bases, with 22 bases remaining between them. This CDR3 contains 17 residues. This CDR3 is CASSPSRGVGLGNEQFF. The CDR3 nucleotides read TGTGCCAGCAGCCCATCCAGGGGAGTAGGACTAGGCAATGAGCAGTTCTTC.

This chain uses TRBV6-6 with TRBJ2-2; no definite D call. This CDR3 comprises 16 residues. The germline CDR1 and CDR2 sequences are MNHNY and SVGAGI (reference sequence). The V end was cut by 6 bases, the J end by 6 bases, with 20 bases between. Written as DNA, the CDR3 is TGTGCCAGCAGCGTGCGCTCTAGTGATGGCCCCGGGGAGCTGTTTTTT. Amino acid sequence: CASSVRSSDGPGELFF.

This sequence joins TRBV18 and TRBJ1-4, with D perhaps TRBD1 (5 bases). The CDR3 runs to 14 residues. CDR1 KGHSH and CDR2 LQKENI come from the germline V gene. The V end was cut by 8 bases, the J end by 0 bases, with 10 bases between. For the CDR3, the DNA is TGTGCCAGCACTCAGACAGCAACTAATGAAAAACTGTTTTTT. Translation: CASTQTATNEKLFF.

The rearrangement links TRBV29-1 to TRBJ1-1, with a tentative D call TRBD1 (6 bases). The V gene lost 4 bases and the J gene lost 5 bases, with 11 bases spanning the gap. The germline V gene encodes CDR1 SQVTM and CDR2 ANQGSEA. The CDR3 extends over 12 amino acids. This CDR3 reads CSVGGGRTEAFF. The CDR3, as DNA: TGCAGCGTTGGTGGGGGCCGGACTGAAGCTTTCTTT.

The J gene is TRBJ2-7, the V gene TRBV7-2, with 8 bases identical to TRBD1. Germline V gene lookup returns CDR1 SGHTA and CDR2 FQGNSA. J lost 0 bases, V lost 5 bases, and 3 bases had no gene match. This CDR3 comprises 14 residues. The CDR3 sequence: CASSRDRSSYEQYF. The CDR3 region has the DNA TGTGCCAGCAGCCGGGACAGGAGCTCCTACGAGCAGTACTTC.

This clone was detected a few times. The rearrangement uses TRBV18 and TRBJ2-3; the match to TRBD2 covers 10 bases. This CDR3 has 17 amino acids. CDR1 KGHSH and CDR2 LQKENI come from the germline V gene. V was clipped by 1 base and J by 3 bases; unmatched bases: 7. The CDR3 DNA reads TGTGCCAGCTCACCACGGCTAGCGGGAGTAGGGACAGATACGCAGTATTTT. This gives the protein CASSPRLAGVGTDTQYF.

This clone was observed at least ten times. Different DNA sequences within this sample yield the same CDR3. The gene calls are TRBV7-9 and TRBJ2-1; D uncertain. Germline V gene lookup returns CDR1 SEHNR and CDR2 FQNEAQ (reference sequence). CDR3 length: 12 amino acids. Deletions cut 2 bases from V and 4 bases from J, with 3 bases between. CDR3 loop: CASSLSYNEQFF. The DNA of the CDR3 is TGTGCCAGCAGCTTATCTTACAATGAGCAGTTCTTC. Complete variable domain (other parts from reference TRBV7-9 and TRBJ2-1): DTGVSQNPRHKITKRGQNVTFRCDPISEHNRLYWYRQTLGQGPEFLTYFQNEAQLEKSRLLSDRFSAERPKGSFSTLEIQRTEQGDSAMYLCASSLSYNEQFFGPGTRLTVL.

This clone was found a few times. The genes are TRBV5-1 and TRBJ2-7; TRBD2 might be the D (6 bases). The germline V gene encodes CDR1 SGHRS and CDR2 YFSETQ. The ends were cut back, 4 bases at V and 0 bases at J, with 17 bases in the middle. The CDR3 consists of 16 residues. In DNA, the CDR3 is TGCGCCAGCAGCCCTGCCCCGGGAGTGATCTCCTACGAGCAGTACTTC. It yields the protein CASSPAPGVISYEQYF.

This clone was observed a few times. The chain links TRBV4-1 to TRBJ1-1; D is possibly TRBD1 (5 bases). Trimming left V 4 bases short and J 5 bases short, with 11 bases between. This CDR3 contains 13 residues. CDR1 is MGHRA and CDR2 is YSYEKL in the germline V gene. The CDR3 protein is CASSPPRGTEAFF. Here the CDR3 DNA reads TGCGCCAGCAGCCCCCCACGGGGGACTGAAGCTTTCTTT.

This rearrangement joins TRBV29-1 to TRBJ1-1; D is possibly TRBD1 (6 bases). The ends were cut back, 6 bases at V and 4 bases at J, with 9 bases in the middle. Per the germline V gene, CDR1 is SQVTM and CDR2 is ANQGSEA. The CDR3 spans 11 residues. The CDR3 reads CSVQGGTEAFF. The DNA for the CDR3 is TGCAGCGTGCAAGGGGGCACTGAAGCTTTCTTT.

V is TRBV5-1 and J is TRBJ2-6; D is perhaps TRBD1 or TRBD2 (5 bases each). Per germline, CDR1 SGHRS and CDR2 YFSETQ. This CDR3 has 14 amino acids. Trimming shortened V by 9 bases and J by 4 bases, and 14 bases separated the two germline ends. In nucleotides, the CDR3 is TGCGCCATCCGACGGGACGTGGGGGCCAACGTCCTGACTTTC. Its protein product is CAIRRDVGANVLTF.

This clone was detected only a few times. This rearrangement joins TRBV27 to TRBJ2-4; D unresolved. Trimming took off 3 bases at V and 8 bases at J, with 11 bases between the two ends. CDR3 length: 13 residues. The V gene's germline CDR1 is MNHEY and CDR2 SMNVEV (reference sequence). Here the CDR3 DNA reads TGTGCCAGCAGTTTTCTTGACCGGGACATTCAGTACTTC. Protein sequence: CASSFLDRDIQYF.

Details on this clone: A read error may explain this, as a much larger clone is one base away. V gene TRBV2 combines with J gene TRBJ1-3, with a possible D match to TRBD1 (5 bases). This CDR3 comprises 13 residues. V was cut by 6 bases and J by 0 bases, with 6 bases left in between. Germline CDR1 and CDR2: SNHLY and FYNNEI. In nucleotides, the CDR3 is TGTGCCAGCAGGGGGGACTCTGGAAACACCATATATTTT. It is translated as CASRGDSGNTIYF.

This chain uses TRBV15 with TRBJ1-2, with 11 bases lining up with TRBD1. The CDR3 has 14 amino acids. V was clipped by 3 bases and J by 6 bases; unmatched bases: 3. In germline, CDR1 is LNHNV, CDR2 YYDKDF (reference sequence). The CDR3 bases are TGTGCCACCAGCAGGGGGACAGGGGGTAATGGCTACACCTTC. Amino acid sequence: CATSRGTGGNGYTF.